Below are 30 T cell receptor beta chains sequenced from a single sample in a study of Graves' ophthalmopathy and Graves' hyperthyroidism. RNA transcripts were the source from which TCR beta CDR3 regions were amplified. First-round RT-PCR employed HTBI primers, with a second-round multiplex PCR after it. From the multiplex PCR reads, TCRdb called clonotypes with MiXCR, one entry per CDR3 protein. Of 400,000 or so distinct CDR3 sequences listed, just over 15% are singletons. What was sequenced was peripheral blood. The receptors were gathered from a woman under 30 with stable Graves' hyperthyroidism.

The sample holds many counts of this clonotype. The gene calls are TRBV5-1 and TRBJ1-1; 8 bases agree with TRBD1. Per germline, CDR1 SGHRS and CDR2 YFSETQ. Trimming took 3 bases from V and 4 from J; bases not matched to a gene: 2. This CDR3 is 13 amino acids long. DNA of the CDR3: TGCGCCAGCAGCTCGACAGGGGCCACTGAAGCTTTCTTT. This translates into CASSSTGATEAFF. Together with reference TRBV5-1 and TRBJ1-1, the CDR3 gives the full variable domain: KAGVTQTPRYLIKTRGQQVTLSCSPISGHRSVSWYQQTPGQGLQFLFEYFSETQRNKGNFPGRFSGRQFSNSRSEMNVSTLELGDSALYLCASSSTGATEAFFGQGTRLTVV.

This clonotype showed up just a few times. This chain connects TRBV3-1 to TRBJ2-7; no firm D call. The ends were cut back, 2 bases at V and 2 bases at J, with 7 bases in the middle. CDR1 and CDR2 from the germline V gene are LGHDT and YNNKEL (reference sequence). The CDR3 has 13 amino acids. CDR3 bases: TGTGCCAGCAGCCAATTCACAGCCTACGAGCAGTACTTC. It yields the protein CASSQFTAYEQYF.

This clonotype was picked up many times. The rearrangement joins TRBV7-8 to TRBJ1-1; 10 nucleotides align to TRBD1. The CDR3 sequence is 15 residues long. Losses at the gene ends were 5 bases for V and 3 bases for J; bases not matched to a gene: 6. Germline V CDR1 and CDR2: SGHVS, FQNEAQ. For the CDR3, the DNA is TGTGCCAGCAGCACTCGACAGGGGGCGGACACTGAAGCTTTCTTT. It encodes CASSTRQGADTEAFF.

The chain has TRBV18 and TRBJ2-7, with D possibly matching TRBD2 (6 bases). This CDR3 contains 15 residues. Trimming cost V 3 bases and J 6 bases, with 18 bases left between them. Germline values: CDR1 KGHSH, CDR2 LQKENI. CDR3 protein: CASSPLSLDYSEQYF. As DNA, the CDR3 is TGTGCCAGCTCACCCCTTTCCTTGGACTACAGCGAGCAGTACTTC.

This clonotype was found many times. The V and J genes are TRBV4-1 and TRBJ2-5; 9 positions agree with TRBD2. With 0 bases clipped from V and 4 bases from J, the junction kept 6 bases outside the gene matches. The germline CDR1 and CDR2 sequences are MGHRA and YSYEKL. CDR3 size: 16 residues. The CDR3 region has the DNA TGCGCCAGCAGCCAAGAAGACATTAGCGGGGGAGAGACCCAGTACTTC. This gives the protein CASSQEDISGGETQYF.

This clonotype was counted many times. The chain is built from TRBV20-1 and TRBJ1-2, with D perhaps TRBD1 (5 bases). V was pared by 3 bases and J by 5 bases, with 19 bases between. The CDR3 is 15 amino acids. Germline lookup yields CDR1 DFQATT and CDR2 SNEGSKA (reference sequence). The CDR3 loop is CSARPPGELPYGYTF. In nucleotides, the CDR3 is TGCAGTGCTAGGCCCCCGGGGGAACTACCTTATGGCTACACCTTC.

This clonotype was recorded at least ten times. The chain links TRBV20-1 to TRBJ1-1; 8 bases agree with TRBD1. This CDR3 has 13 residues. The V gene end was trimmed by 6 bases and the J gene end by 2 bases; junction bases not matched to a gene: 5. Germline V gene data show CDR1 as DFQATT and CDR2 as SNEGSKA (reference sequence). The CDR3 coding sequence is TGCAGTGCGGGACAGGTCCTCAACACTGAAGCTTTCTTT. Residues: CSAGQVLNTEAFF.

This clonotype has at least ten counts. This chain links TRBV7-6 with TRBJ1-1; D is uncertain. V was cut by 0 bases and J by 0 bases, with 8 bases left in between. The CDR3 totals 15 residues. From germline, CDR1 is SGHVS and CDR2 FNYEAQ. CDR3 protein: CASSLAGPMNTEAFF. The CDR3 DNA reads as TGTGCCAGCAGCTTAGCAGGACCCATGAACACTGAAGCTTTCTTT.

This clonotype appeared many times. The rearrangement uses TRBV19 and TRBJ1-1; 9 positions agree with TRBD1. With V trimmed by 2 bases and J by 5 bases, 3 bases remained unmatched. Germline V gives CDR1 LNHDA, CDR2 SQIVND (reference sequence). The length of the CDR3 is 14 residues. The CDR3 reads CASSITGGITEAFF. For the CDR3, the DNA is TGTGCCAGTAGTATAACAGGGGGCATAACTGAAGCTTTCTTT.

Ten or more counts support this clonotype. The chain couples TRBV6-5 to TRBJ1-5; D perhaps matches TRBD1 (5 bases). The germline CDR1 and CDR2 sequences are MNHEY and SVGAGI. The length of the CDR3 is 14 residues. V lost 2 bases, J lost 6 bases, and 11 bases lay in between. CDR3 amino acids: CASSYAGVSQPQHF. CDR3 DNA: TGTGCCAGCAGTTACGCGGGGGTGAGTCAGCCCCAGCATTTT.

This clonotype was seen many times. CDR3: CATSEGGSPNQPQHF. The CDR3 DNA reads TGTGCCACCAGTGAGGGGGGGTCCCCTAATCAGCCCCAGCATTTT. V is TRBV24-1 and J is TRBJ1-5, with D possibly TRBD1 on 5 matching bases. The CDR3 is 15 residues long. V lost 4 bases and J 4 bases, leaving 13 bases between the germline ends. Germline CDR1 is KGHDR and CDR2 is SFDVKD.

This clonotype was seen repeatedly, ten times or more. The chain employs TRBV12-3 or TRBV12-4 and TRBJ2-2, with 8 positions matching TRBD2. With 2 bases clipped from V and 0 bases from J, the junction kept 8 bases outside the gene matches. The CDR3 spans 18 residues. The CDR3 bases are TGTGCCAGCAGTTTATCATCGCGGGGGGTATCGAACACCGGGGAGCTGTTTTTT. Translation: CASSLSSRGVSNTGELFF.

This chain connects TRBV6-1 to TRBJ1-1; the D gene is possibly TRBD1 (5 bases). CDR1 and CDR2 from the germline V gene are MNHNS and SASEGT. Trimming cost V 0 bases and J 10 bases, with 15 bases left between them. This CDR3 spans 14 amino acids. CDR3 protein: CASSEALGRDPAFF. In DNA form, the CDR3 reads TGTGCCAGCAGTGAAGCCCTAGGGAGGGACCCAGCTTTCTTT.

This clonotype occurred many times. CDR3 in amino acids: CASYGAAPPNYGYTF. In DNA form, the CDR3 reads TGTGCCAGTTACGGGGCAGCACCACCAAACTATGGCTACACCTTC. This chain joins TRBV12-3 or TRBV12-4 and TRBJ1-2, with D possibly being TRBD1 (5 bases). The CDR3 loop spans 15 amino acids. Trimming took off 9 bases at V and 2 bases at J, with 19 bases between the two ends.

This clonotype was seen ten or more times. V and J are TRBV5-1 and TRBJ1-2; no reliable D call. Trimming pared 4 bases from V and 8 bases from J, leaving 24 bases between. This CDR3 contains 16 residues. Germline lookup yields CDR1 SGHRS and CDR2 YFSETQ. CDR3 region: CASSPFYLVRGNGYTF. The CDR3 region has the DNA TGCGCCAGCAGCCCGTTCTACTTGGTACGGGGAAACGGCTACACCTTC.

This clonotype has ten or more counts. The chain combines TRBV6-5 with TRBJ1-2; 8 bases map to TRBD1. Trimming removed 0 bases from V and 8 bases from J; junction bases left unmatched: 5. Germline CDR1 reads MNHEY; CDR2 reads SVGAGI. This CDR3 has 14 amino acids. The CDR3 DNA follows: TGTGCCAGCAGTTACTCACGGACAGGGACCGGCTACACCTTC. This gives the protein CASSYSRTGTGYTF.

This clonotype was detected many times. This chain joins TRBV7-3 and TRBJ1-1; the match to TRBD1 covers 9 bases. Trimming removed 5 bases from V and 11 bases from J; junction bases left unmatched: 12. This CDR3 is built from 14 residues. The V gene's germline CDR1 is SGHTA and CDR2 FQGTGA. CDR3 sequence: CASSAFPDRGLAFF. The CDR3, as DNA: TGTGCCAGCAGCGCCTTTCCGGACAGGGGTCTCGCTTTCTTT. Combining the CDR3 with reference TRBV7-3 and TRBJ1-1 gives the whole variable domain GAGVSQTPSNKVTEKGKYVELRCDPISGHTALYWYRQSLGQGPEFLIYFQGTGAADDSGLPNDRFFAVRPEGSVSTLKIQRTERGDSAVYLCASSAFPDRGLAFFGQGTRLTVV.

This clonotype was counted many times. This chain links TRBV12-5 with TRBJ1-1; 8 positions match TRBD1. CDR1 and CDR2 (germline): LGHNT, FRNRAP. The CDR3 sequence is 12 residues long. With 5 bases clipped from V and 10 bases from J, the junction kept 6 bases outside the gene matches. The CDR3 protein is CASGPTGVRAFF. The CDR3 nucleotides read TGTGCTAGTGGTCCGACAGGGGTTAGAGCTTTCTTT.

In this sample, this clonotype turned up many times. The CDR3 region has the DNA TGTGCCAGCAGTCCCAGTGGTCTCCTAGGGACAGGGGTAATTCCTGAAGCTTTCTTT. Its protein product is CASSPSGLLGTGVIPEAFF. The chain carries TRBV6-4 and TRBJ1-1; 10 nucleotides line up with TRBD1. Germline V gene data show CDR1 as MRHNA and CDR2 as SNTAGT. Losses at the gene ends were 5 bases for V and 6 bases for J; bases not matched to a gene: 21. CDR3 length: 19 amino acids.

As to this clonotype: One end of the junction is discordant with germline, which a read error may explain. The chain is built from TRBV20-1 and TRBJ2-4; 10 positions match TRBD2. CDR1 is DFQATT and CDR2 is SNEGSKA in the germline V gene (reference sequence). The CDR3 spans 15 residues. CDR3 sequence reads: CSASRPGTSVYIKYF. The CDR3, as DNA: TGCAGTGCTAGCCGCCCTGGGACTAGCGTCTACATTAAGTACTTC.

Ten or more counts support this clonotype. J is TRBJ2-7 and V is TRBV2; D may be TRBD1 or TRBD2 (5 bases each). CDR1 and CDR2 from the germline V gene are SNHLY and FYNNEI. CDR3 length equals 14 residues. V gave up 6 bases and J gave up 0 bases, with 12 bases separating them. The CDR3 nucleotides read TGTGCCAGCAGATGGGACCGGAGCTCCTACGAGCAGTACTTC. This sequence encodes CASRWDRSSYEQYF.

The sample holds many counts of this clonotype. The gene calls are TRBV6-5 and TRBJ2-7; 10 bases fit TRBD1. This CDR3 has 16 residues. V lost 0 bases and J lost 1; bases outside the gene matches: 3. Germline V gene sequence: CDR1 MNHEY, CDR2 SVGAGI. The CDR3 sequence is CASSYSRQGASYEQYF. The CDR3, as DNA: TGTGCCAGCAGTTACTCCAGACAGGGGGCGTCCTACGAGCAGTACTTC.

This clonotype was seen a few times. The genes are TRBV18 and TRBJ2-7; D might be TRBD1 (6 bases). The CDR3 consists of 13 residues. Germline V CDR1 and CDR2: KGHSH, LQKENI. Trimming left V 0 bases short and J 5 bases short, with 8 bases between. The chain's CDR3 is CASSPPGADEQYF. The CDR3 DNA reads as TGTGCCAGCTCACCACCGGGGGCAGACGAGCAGTACTTC.

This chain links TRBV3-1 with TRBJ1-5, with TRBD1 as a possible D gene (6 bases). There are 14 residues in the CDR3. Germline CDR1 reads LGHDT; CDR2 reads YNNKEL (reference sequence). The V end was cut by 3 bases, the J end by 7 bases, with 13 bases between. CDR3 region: CASSHTGNRQPQHF. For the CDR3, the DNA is TGTGCCAGCAGCCACACAGGGAATAGACAGCCCCAGCATTTT.

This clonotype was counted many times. CDR3: CASSPWDREGYTF. DNA for the CDR3: TGTGCCAGCAGCCCCTGGGACAGGGAAGGCTACACCTTC. The rearrangement joins TRBV6-1 to TRBJ1-2, with 9 bases fitting TRBD1. V was pared by 6 bases and J by 8 bases, with 7 bases of the junction left unmatched. The CDR3 sequence is 13 residues long. Germline CDR1 and CDR2: MNHNS and SASEGT.

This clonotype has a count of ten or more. The CDR3 loop reads CASSSSSGGAEETQYF. For the CDR3, the DNA is TGTGCCAGCAGCTCCTCTAGCGGGGGGGCCGAAGAGACCCAGTACTTC. The gene calls are TRBV7-9 and TRBJ2-5, with 12 bases aligning to TRBD2. Unmatched junction bases numbered 6, after V lost 4 bases and J lost 3 bases. This CDR3 contains 16 residues. The germline V gene encodes CDR1 SEHNR and CDR2 FQNEAQ (reference sequence).

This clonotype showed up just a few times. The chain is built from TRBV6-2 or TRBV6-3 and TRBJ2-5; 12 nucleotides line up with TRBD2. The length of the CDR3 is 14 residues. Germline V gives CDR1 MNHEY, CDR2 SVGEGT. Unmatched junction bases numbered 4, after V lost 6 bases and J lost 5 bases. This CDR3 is CASRRLAGEETQYF. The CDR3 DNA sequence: TGTGCCAGCAGACGACTAGCGGGAGAGGAGACCCAGTACTTC.

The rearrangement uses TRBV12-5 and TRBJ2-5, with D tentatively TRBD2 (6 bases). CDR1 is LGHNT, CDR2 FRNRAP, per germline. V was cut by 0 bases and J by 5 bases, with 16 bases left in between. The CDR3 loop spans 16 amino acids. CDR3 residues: CASGLVTRRRVETQYF. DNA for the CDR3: TGTGCTAGTGGTTTGGTAACCAGGAGGAGGGTGGAGACCCAGTACTTC. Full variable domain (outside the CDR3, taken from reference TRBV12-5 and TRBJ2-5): DARVTQTPRHKVTEMGQEVTMRCQPILGHNTVFWYRQTMMQGLELLAYFRNRAPLDDSGMPKDRFSAEMPDATLATLKIQPSEPRDSAVYFCASGLVTRRRVETQYFGPGTRLLVL.

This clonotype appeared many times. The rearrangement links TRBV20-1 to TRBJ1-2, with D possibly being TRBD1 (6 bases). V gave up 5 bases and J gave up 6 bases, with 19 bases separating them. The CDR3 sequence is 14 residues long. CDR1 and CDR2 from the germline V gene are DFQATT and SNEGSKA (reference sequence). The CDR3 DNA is TGCAGTGCTCCCGGCCCAACAGGGATGGATGGCTACACCTTC. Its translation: CSAPGPTGMDGYTF.

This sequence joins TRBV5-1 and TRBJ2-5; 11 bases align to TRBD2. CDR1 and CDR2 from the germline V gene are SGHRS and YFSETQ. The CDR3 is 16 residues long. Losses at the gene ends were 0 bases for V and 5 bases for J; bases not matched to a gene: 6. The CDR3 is CASSLDGTSGRETQYF. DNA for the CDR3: TGCGCCAGCAGCTTGGACGGGACTAGCGGAAGGGAGACCCAGTACTTC.